The 6 T cell receptor beta chains presented below share a single source sample, sequenced in a study of blood T cell repertoires in COVID-19. The method was immunoSEQ multiplex PCR; TCRdb's version includes in-frame clones alone and lacks a portion of them. The sample has just over 250,000 clones, 80% to 90% seen once. The sample comprised peripheral blood. Receptors originate from a woman between 50 and 59 years old with acute or convalescent COVID-19.

V is TRBV3-1 (or the pseudogene TRBV3-2) and J is TRBJ2-1; D may be TRBD2 (7 bases). CDR3 length: 15 residues. Germline CDR1 is LGHDT and CDR2 is YNNKEL (reference sequence). The V end was cut by 5 bases, the J end by 3 bases, with 14 bases between. The chain's CDR3 is CASSYTGRGYNEQFF. In DNA form, the CDR3 reads TGTGCCAGCAGCTATACAGGGAGGGGCTACAATGAGCAGTTCTTC.

CDR3 protein: CASSEDRGGYTGELFF. CDR3 DNA: TGTGCCAGCAGTGAAGACAGGGGAGGATACACCGGGGAGCTGTTTTTT. This chain connects TRBV6-1 to TRBJ2-2; the D gene is possibly TRBD1 (7 bases). CDR1 and CDR2 (germline): MNHNS, SASEGT. The V end was cut by 1 base, the J end by 3 bases, with 12 bases between. The CDR3 runs 16 residues.

There are many counts of this clone. The rearrangement links TRBV7-9 to TRBJ1-2, with TRBD1 identical over 11 bases. Germline CDR1 and CDR2: SEHNR and FQNEAQ (reference sequence). The junction had 3 bases not matched to a gene; V was cut back by 1 base and J by 2 bases. CDR3 length: 16 amino acids. The CDR3 nucleotides read TGTGCCAGCAGCTTAGTCCGGGACAGGGGGAACTATGGCTACACCTTC. This encodes CASSLVRDRGNYGYTF.

This chain links TRBV15 with TRBJ1-6; 7 positions agree with TRBD1. Germline values: CDR1 LNHNV, CDR2 YYDKDF (reference sequence). Trimming cost V 7 bases and J 9 bases; bases outside gene matches: 9. The CDR3 loop spans 14 amino acids. CDR3 residues: CATTRGGGGSPLHF. The CDR3 nucleotides read TGTGCCACCACCCGAGGAGGGGGCGGTTCACCCCTCCACTTT.

The CDR3 region has the DNA TGTGCCAGCAGCTTACTGTGGGAGCAAGCTTTCTTT. It is translated as CASSLLWEQAFF. The chain uses TRBV7-2 and TRBJ1-1; no reliable D call. There are 12 residues in the CDR3. The germline CDR1 and CDR2 sequences are SGHTA and FQGNSA. V was clipped by 2 bases and J by 9 bases, with 10 bases between them. Full variable domain (missing parts from reference TRBV7-2 and TRBJ1-1): GAGVSQSPSNKVTEKGKDVELRCDPISGHTALYWYRQSLGQGLEFLIYFQGNSAPDKSGLPSDRFSAERTGGSVSTLTIQRTQQEDSAVYLCASSLLWEQAFFGQGTRLTVV.

The chain uses TRBV30 and TRBJ1-1; 7 nucleotides align to TRBD1. Germline CDR1 is GTSNPN and CDR2 is SVGIG (reference sequence). Trimming took 0 bases from V and 8 from J; bases not matched to a gene: 9. The CDR3 sequence is 14 residues long. The CDR3 sequence is CAWSVQFRGQEAFF. For the CDR3, the DNA is TGTGCCTGGAGTGTACAGTTTAGGGGGCAAGAAGCTTTCTTT.